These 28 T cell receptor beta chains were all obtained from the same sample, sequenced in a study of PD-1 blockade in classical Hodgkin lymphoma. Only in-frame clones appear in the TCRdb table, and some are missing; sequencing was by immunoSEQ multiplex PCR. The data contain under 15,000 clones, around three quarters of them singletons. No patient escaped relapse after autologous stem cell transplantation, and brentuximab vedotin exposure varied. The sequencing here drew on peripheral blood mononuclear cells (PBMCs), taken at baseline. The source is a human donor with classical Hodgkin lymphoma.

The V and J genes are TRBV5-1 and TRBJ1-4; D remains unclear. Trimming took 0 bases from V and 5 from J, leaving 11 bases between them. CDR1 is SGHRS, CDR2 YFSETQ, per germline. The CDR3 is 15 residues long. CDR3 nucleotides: TGCGCCAGCAGCTTGGAAGGGCTCCGGAATGAAAAACTGTTTTTT. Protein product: CASSLEGLRNEKLFF.

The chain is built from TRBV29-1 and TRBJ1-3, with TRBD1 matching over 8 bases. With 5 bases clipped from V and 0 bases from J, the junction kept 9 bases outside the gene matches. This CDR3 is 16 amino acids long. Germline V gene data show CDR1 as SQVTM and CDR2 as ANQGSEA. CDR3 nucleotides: TGCAGCGTTTATACAGGGGGTCTCAGCTCTGGAAACACCATATATTTT. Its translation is CSVYTGGLSSGNTIYF. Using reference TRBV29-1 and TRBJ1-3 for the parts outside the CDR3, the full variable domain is SAVISQKPSRDICQRGTSLTIQCQVDSQVTMMFWYRQQPGQSLTLIATANQGSEATYESGFVIDKFPISRPNLTFSTLTVSNMSPEDSSIYLCSVYTGGLSSGNTIYFGEGSWLTVV.

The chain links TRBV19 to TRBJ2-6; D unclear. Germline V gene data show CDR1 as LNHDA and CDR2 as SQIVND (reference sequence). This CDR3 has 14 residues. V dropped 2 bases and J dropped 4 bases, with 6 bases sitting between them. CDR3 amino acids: CASSISTGANVLTF. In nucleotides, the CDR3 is TGTGCCAGTAGTATAAGCACCGGGGCCAACGTCCTGACTTTC.

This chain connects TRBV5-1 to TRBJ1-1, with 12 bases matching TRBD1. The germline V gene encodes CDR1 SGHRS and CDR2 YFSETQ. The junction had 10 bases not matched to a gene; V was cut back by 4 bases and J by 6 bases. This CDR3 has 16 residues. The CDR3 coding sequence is TGCGCCAGCAGCCCAATGCCGGGACAGGGGGCTTCTGAAGCTTTCTTT. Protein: CASSPMPGQGASEAFF. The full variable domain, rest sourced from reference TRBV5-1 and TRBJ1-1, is KAGVTQTPRYLIKTRGQQVTLSCSPISGHRSVSWYQQTPGQGLQFLFEYFSETQRNKGNFPGRFSGRQFSNSRSEMNVSTLELGDSALYLCASSPMPGQGASEAFFGQGTRLTVV.

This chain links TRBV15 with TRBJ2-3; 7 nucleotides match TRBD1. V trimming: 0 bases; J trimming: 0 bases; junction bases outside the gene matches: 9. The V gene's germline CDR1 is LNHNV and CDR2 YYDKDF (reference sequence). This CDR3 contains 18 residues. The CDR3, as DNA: TGTGCCACCAGCAGAGATTCGACAGGGTACGCTAGCACAGATACGCAGTATTTT. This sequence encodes CATSRDSTGYASTDTQYF.

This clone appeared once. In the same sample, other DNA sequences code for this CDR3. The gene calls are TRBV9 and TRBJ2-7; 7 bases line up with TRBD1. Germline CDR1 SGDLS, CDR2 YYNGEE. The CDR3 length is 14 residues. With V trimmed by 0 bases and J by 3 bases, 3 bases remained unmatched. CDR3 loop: CASSVGQGVYEQYF. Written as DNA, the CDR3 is TGTGCCAGCAGCGTAGGACAGGGCGTCTACGAGCAGTACTTC.

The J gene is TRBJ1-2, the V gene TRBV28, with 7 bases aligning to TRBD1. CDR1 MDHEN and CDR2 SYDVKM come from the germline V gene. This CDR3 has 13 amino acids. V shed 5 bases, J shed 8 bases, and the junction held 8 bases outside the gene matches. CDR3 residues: CASSPDRVRGYTF. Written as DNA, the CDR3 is TGTGCCAGCAGTCCCGACAGGGTCCGGGGCTACACCTTC.

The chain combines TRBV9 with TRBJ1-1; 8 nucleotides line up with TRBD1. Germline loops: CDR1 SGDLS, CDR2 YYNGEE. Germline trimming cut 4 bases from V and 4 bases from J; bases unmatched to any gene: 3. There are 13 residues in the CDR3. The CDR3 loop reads CASSSTGGTEAFF. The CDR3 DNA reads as TGTGCCAGCAGCTCTACAGGGGGCACTGAAGCTTTCTTT.

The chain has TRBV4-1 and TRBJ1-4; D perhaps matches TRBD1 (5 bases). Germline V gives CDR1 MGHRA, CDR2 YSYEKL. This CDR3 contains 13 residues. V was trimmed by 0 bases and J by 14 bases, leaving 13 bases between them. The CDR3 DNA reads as TGCGCCAGCAGCCAAGAGGAGGGCAGGGTGCTGTTTTTT. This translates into CASSQEEGRVLFF.

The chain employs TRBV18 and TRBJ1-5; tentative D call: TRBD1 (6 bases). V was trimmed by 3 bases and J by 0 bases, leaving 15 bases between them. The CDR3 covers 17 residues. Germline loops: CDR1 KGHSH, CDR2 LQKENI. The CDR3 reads CASSPRDIWYSNQPQHF. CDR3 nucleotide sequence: TGTGCCAGCTCACCCCGGGACATCTGGTATAGCAATCAGCCCCAGCATTTT.

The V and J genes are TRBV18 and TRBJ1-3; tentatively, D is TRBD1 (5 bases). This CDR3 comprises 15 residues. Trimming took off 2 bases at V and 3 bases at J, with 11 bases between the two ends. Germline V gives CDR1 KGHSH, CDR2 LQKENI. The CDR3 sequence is CASSPREGSGNTIYF. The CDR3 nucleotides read TGTGCCAGCTCACCAAGGGAGGGGAGTGGAAACACCATATATTTT.

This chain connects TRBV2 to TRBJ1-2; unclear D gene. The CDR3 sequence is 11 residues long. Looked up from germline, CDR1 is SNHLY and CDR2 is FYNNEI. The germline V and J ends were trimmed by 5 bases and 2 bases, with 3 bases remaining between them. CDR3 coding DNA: TGTGCCAGCAGTACCAACTATGGCTACACCTTC. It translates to CASSTNYGYTF.

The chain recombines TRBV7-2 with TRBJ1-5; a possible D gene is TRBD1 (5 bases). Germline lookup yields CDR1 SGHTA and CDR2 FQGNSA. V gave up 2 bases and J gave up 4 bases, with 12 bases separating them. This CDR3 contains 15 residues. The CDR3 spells CASSLLGRKNQPQHF. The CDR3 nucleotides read TGTGCCAGCAGCTTACTGGGACGCAAAAATCAGCCCCAGCATTTT.

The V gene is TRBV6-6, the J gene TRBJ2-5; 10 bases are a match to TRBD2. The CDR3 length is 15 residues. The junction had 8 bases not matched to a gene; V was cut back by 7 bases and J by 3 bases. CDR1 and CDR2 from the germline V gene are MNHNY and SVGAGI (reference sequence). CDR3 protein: CASKLAGGVKETQYF. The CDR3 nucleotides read TGTGCCAGCAAGTTAGCGGGGGGTGTGAAAGAGACCCAGTACTTC.

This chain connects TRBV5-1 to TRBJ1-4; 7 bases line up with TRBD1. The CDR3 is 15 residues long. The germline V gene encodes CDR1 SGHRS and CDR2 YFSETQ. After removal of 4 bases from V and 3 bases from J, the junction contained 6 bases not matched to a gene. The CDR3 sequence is CASSAAGTANEKLFF. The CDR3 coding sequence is TGCGCCAGCAGCGCGGCCGGGACAGCTAATGAAAAACTGTTTTTT.

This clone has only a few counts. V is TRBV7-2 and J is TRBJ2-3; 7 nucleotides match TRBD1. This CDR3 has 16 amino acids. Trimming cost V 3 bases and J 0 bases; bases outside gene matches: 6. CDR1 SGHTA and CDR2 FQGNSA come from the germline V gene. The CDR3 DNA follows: TGTGCCAGCAGCTTCTGGGACAGACCGAGCACAGATACGCAGTATTTT. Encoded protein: CASSFWDRPSTDTQYF.

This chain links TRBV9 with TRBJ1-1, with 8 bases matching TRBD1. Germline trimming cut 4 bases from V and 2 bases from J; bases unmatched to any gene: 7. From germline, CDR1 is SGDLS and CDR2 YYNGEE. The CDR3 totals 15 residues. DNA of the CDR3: TGTGCCAGCAGCCCGCGACAGGGGATAAACACTGAAGCTTTCTTT. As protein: CASSPRQGINTEAFF.

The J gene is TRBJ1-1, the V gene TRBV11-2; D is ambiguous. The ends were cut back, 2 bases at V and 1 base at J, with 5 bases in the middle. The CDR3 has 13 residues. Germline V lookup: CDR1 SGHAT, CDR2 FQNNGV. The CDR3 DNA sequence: TGTGCCAGCAGCTTAAAGGGGAACACTGAAGCTTTCTTT. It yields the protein CASSLKGNTEAFF. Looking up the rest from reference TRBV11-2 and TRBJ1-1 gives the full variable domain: EAGVAQSPRYKIIEKRQSVAFWCNPISGHATLYWYQQILGQGPKLLIQFQNNGVVDDSQLPKDRFSAERLKGVDSTLKIQPAKLEDSAVYLCASSLKGNTEAFFGQGTRLTVV.

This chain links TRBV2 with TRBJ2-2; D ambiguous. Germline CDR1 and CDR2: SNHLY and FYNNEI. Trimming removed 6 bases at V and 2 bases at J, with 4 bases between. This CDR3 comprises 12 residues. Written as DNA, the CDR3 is TGTGCCAGCAGCACCAACACCGGGGAGCTGTTTTTT. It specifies CASSTNTGELFF.

The CDR3 loop is CATSQGGYGYTF. The DNA of the CDR3 is TGTGCCACCTCACAGGGGGGGTATGGCTACACCTTC. The genes are TRBV15 and TRBJ1-2, with TRBD1 identical over 8 bases. V was pared by 8 bases and J by 5 bases, with 4 bases of the junction left unmatched. This CDR3 region has 12 residues. Germline values: CDR1 LNHNV, CDR2 YYDKDF (reference sequence).

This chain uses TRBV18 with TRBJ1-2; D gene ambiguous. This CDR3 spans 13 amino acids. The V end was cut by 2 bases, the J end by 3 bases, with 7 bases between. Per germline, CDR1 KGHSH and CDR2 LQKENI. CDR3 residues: CASSPKKDYGYTF. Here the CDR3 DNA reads TGTGCCAGCTCACCAAAAAAGGACTATGGCTACACCTTC.

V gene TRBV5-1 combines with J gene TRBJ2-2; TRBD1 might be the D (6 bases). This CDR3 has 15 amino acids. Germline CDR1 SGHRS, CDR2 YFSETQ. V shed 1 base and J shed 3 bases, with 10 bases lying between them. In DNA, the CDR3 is TGCGCCAGCAGCTTGACAGGGATGGACACCGGGGAGCTGTTTTTT. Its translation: CASSLTGMDTGELFF. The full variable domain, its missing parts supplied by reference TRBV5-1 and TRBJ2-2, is KAGVTQTPRYLIKTRGQQVTLSCSPISGHRSVSWYQQTPGQGLQFLFEYFSETQRNKGNFPGRFSGRQFSNSRSEMNVSTLELGDSALYLCASSLTGMDTGELFFGEGSRLTVL.

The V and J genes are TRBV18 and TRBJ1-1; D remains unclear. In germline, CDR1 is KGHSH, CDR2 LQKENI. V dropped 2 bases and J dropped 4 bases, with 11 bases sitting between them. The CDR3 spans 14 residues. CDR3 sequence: CASSPSVGGTEAFF. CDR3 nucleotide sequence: TGTGCCAGCTCACCATCGGTGGGCGGCACTGAAGCTTTCTTT. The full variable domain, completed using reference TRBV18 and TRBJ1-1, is NAGVMQNPRHLVRRRGQEARLRCSPMKGHSHVYWYRQLPEEGLKFMVYLQKENIIDESGMPKERFSAEFPKEGPSILRIQQVVRGDSAAYFCASSPSVGGTEAFFGQGTRLTVV.

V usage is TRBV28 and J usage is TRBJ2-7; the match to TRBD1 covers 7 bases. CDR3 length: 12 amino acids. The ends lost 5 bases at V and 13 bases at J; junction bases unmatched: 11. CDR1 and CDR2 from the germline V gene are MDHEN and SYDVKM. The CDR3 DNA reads TGTGCCAGCAGTATTCCGACAGGGACGGTTTACTTC. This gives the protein CASSIPTGTVYF.

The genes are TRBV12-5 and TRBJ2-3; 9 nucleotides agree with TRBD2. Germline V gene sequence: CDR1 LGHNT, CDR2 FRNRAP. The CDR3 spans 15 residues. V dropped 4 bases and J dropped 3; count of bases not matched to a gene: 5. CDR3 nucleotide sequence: TGTGCTAGTGGTTCTATGGGACTAGCAACAGATACGCAGTATTTT. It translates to CASGSMGLATDTQYF.

CDR3 residues: CASSTRRGPVTEAFF. CDR3 bases: TGTGCCAGCAGCACCCGCAGGGGCCCCGTCACTGAAGCTTTCTTT. The V gene is TRBV9, the J gene TRBJ1-1; TRBD1 might be the D (6 bases). Between the trimmed V and J ends, which lost 4 bases and 4 bases, there was a span of 17 bases. The CDR3 sequence is 15 residues long. Per the germline V gene, CDR1 is SGDLS and CDR2 is YYNGEE.

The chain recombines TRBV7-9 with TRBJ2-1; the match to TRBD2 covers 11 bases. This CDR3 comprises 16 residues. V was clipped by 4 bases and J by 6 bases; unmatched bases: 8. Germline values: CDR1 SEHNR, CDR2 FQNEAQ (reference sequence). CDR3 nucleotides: TGTGCCAGCAGCTCCGAGGGACTAGCGGAGATCAATGAGCAGTTCTTC. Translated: CASSSEGLAEINEQFF.

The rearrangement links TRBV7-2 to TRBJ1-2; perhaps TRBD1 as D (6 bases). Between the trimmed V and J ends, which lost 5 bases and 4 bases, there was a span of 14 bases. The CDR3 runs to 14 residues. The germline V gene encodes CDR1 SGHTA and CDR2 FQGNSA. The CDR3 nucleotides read TGTGCCAGCAGCCTACAGGGAGGCCTCTATGGCTACACCTTC. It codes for CASSLQGGLYGYTF.